This T cell receptor (beta chain) was identified in a study of blood T cells in healthy people across ages (dated by TCRdb to 2015 to 2017). Turning to the overall study: Template switching captured roughly one uniquely barcoded TCR beta cDNA molecule per two T cells in model experiments. For two donors (one aged 18 to 30 and one aged 80 or older), the study analyzed two additional independent replicas of 1 million unique cDNA reads from the same blood draw. The study measured age-related changes in TCR beta repertoire diversity using deep sequencing normalized with unique cDNA molecular identifiers. Donors were grouped into four age groups: young (average approximately 15 years), middle-aged (roughly 37), aged (roughly 67) and long-lived (around 80). To avoid experimental bias, donors of different ages were distributed randomly across sequencing lanes. Results the study describes overall, beyond this receptor: There was a strong correlation between observed TCR beta diversity and the percentage of naive T cells measured by flow cytometry. Because the CMV infection status of the donors was unknown, age-related changes in expanded clonotypes may potentially have been confounded. Compared with the aged group, the long-lived group had more naive CD4+ T cells, fewer expanded clones and increased TCR diversity, suggesting age selection. Observed TCR beta diversity per million T cells fell roughly linearly with age, and a significant reduction was already apparent by age about 36. Conclusive comparison of naive and antigen-experienced compartments was prevented by the profiling of bulk unsorted PBMCs. Estimates of total diversity from one million sequenced T cells were regarded as lower bounds and underestimates.

The table lists this clonotype with many counts. Its antigen target is currently unknown. Base qualities are not provided; no much larger clone lies one nucleotide away. The donors were 40 or so Caucasian individuals from Russia, aged roughly 6 to 100 years, who were systemically healthy. Each donor gave approximately 9.3 milliliters of peripheral blood, collected into EDTA-treated Vacutainer tubes. Ficoll-Paque density-gradient centrifugation was used to isolate PBMCs, with at least 6 million obtained per sample. Trizol reagent was used to extract total RNA from the PBMCs, yielding at least 5.5 micrograms per sample. For every donor, an aliquot of PBMCs went through flow cytometry to measure the percentages of naive CD45RAhigh/CD27high T cells. The library was made by 5' RACE. Sequencing relied on an Illumina HiSeq 2500. A second PCR of about 6 to 12 cycles was run with a J-beta primer mix and a sample-barcoded 5' primer. A template-switch 5' adaptor carrying 12 random nucleotides introduced a unique molecular identifier onto each TCR beta cDNA molecule. At least 2.5 million CDR3-containing paired-end reads were obtained from each sample. All of the RNA was converted into first-strand cDNA using the Mint cDNA synthesis kit, with a TRBC-specific oligonucleotide serving as the primer. Following uracil-DNA glycosylase treatment, all cDNA underwent a first 18-cycle PCR with the universal primers M1SS and BC2_uni_R. In the original analysis: Normalization of each sample was performed by random selection of 1 million high-quality reads, each carrying a distinct molecular identifier. Reads sharing molecular identifiers were discarded rather than binned into consensus sequences. MiTCR, with a Q25 quality threshold and the strictest error-elimination algorithm, was used for CDR3 identification, clonotype clustering and error correction. A nonparametric unseen species model using Euler transformation provided a lower-bound estimate of total TCR beta diversity. Starting from the raw public reads, TCRdb applied fastp trimming at Q25, assembled clones with MiXCR and retained in-frame beta chains. Rows merge per CDR3 protein into single entries with the most common DNA and genes. The V and J calls and clone size are TCRdb's, not the authors'. This sample comprises about 800,000 distinct CDR3 sequences, about 45% of them detected only once. Roughly 18% of the sample comes from the top ten.

The sequenced material came from blood. This clonotype was obtained from a man older than 75 in good health.

The encoded CDR3 is CSVARTGSTDTQYF. The DNA reads as follows: TGCAGCGTTGCTAGGACAGGGAGCACAGATACGCAGTATTTT. The rearranged chain carries TRBV29-1 and TRBJ2-3; TRBD1 fits 8 bases in the junction. Including cysteine and phenylalanine, the CDR3 has 14 amino acids. CDR3 DNA only is kept here, 42 bases in frame from base 1. CDR1 SQVTM and CDR2 ANQGSEA are derived from the germline V gene. V is trimmed back by 4 bases and J by 0 bases, and the junction contains 3 bases that no gene match accounts for.